A single sample gave rise to the 16 T cell receptor beta chains below, sequenced in a study of T cell responses to AZD1222 COVID-19 vaccine. The data were produced by immunoSEQ multiplex PCR, yet TCRdb's version contains in-frame clones alone and is incomplete. The sample contains about 150,000 clones, roughly nine tenths of which appear only once. The sequencing here drew on peripheral blood, taken 28 days after the second AZD1222 dose. The receptors here all came from an adult who received the AZD1222 COVID-19 vaccine.

The rearrangement uses TRBV27 and TRBJ2-3; D could derive from TRBD1 or TRBD2 (5 bases each). Trimming stripped 7 bases from V and 6 bases from J, with 17 bases between. The CDR3 sequence is 14 residues long. The germline gives CDR1 MNHEY, CDR2 SMNVEV (reference sequence). The CDR3 protein is CASNRGGRGDTQYF. CDR3 in DNA: TGTGCCAGCAACCGCGGAGGAAGGGGCGATACGCAGTATTTT.

The V call is TRBV12-3 or TRBV12-4, the J call TRBJ2-7; D gene ambiguous. Trimming left V 7 bases short and J 2 bases short, with 9 bases between. The CDR3 has 12 residues. CDR3 loop: CASTLGTYEQYF. The CDR3 nucleotides read TGTGCCAGCACCCTAGGAACCTACGAGCAGTACTTC.

The chain is built from TRBV5-6 and TRBJ1-5; 7 nucleotides match TRBD1. CDR3 size: 15 residues. CDR1 SGHDT and CDR2 YYEEEE come from the germline V gene. Trimming took 1 base from V and 3 from J; bases not matched to a gene: 4. CDR3 residues: CASSLQGVINQPQHF. CDR3 nucleotides: TGTGCCAGCAGCTTGCAGGGGGTGATCAATCAGCCCCAGCATTTT.

The chain carries TRBV25-1 and TRBJ1-2; no definite D call. Trimming pared 8 bases from V and 4 bases from J, leaving 8 bases between. This CDR3 spans 11 amino acids. Germline loops: CDR1 MGHDK, CDR2 SYGVNS. CDR3: CASQQLYGYTF. In nucleotides, the CDR3 is TGTGCCAGCCAACAGCTCTATGGCTACACCTTC.

V usage is TRBV30 and J usage is TRBJ1-1; D is possibly TRBD1 (6 bases). Per the germline V gene, CDR1 is GTSNPN and CDR2 is SVGIG (reference sequence). This CDR3 has 13 amino acids. V was pared by 1 base and J by 3 bases, with 9 bases between. The CDR3 reads CAWSEGHDTEAFF. Written as DNA, the CDR3 is TGTGCCTGGAGTGAGGGACACGACACTGAAGCTTTCTTT. The full variable domain, in which reference TRBV30 and TRBJ1-1 provide the parts outside the CDR3, is SQTIHQWPATLVQPVGSPLSLECTVEGTSNPNLYWYRQAAGRGLQLLFYSVGIGQISSEVPQNLSASRPQDRQFILSSKKLLLSDSGFYLCAWSEGHDTEAFFGQGTRLTVV.

This clone has only one observation. This chain links TRBV27 with TRBJ2-1; D gene unclear. CDR1 is MNHEY and CDR2 is SMNVEV in the germline V gene (reference sequence). Between the trimmed V and J ends, which lost 3 bases and 4 bases, there was a span of 7 bases. The CDR3 has 13 residues. The CDR3 bases are TGTGCCAGCAGTTTGGGCGGATACAATGAGCAGTTCTTC. Amino acid sequence: CASSLGGYNEQFF.

The V call is TRBV30, the J call TRBJ1-1; 7 nucleotides match TRBD1. Germline V gene sequence: CDR1 GTSNPN, CDR2 SVGIG (reference sequence). The CDR3 totals 14 residues. Losses at the gene ends were 5 bases for V and 1 base for J; bases not matched to a gene: 7. For the CDR3, the DNA is TGTGCCTGGGACCCCGGGACAGCGAACACTGAAGCTTTCTTT. It encodes CAWDPGTANTEAFF.

This rearrangement joins TRBV4-1 to TRBJ2-5, with 8 bases fitting TRBD2. Unmatched junction bases numbered 7, after V lost 4 bases and J lost 0 bases. Per the germline V gene, CDR1 is MGHRA and CDR2 is YSYEKL. The CDR3 is 16 residues long. The CDR3 DNA sequence: TGCGCCAGCAGCCCATTAGCGGGGACTTACCAAGAGACCCAGTACTTC. Amino acids: CASSPLAGTYQETQYF.

V gene TRBV10-3 combines with J gene TRBJ2-1; D gene uncertain. Per the germline V gene, CDR1 is ENHRY and CDR2 is SYGVKD. The CDR3 extends over 11 amino acids. V lost 8 bases to trimming and J lost 8 bases, with 10 bases between them. This chain's CDR3 is CAIGIRDEQFF. The CDR3 DNA follows: TGTGCCATCGGCATAAGGGATGAGCAGTTCTTC.

The rearrangement uses TRBV21-1 and TRBJ1-5. TRBV21-1 is flagged as a pseudogene. The CDR3 runs to 14 residues. CDR3 amino acids: CASSTIGRFMAQHF. The CDR3 DNA follows: TGTGCCAGCAGCACCATCGGGAGGTTCATGGCCCAGCATTTT.

In its sample, this clone was seen a few times. The gene calls are TRBV5-1 and TRBJ2-1; 14 positions match TRBD2. Germline V gene data show CDR1 as SGHRS and CDR2 as YFSETQ. CDR3 length: 20 residues. Trimming took 4 bases from V and 6 from J; bases not matched to a gene: 18. CDR3 coding DNA: TGCGCCAGCAGCGTCCTTTATTCCGGGACTAGCGGGAGAAGGGGCAATGAGCAGTTCTTC. This encodes CASSVLYSGTSGRRGNEQFF.

V gene TRBV5-6 combines with J gene TRBJ2-1; 9 bases line up with TRBD1. CDR1 SGHDT and CDR2 YYEEEE come from the germline V gene. V was pared by 4 bases and J by 8 bases, with 7 bases of the junction left unmatched. This CDR3 is 14 amino acids long. The CDR3 coding sequence is TGTGCCAGCAGCCCGGACAGGGGAAGTGATGAGCAGTTCTTC. Translating it yields CASSPDRGSDEQFF.

This chain connects TRBV6-5 to TRBJ1-6; D call uncertain. The CDR3 extends over 14 amino acids. Germline V gene sequence: CDR1 MNHEY, CDR2 SVGAGI. V gave up 6 bases and J gave up 2 bases, with 8 bases separating them. The CDR3 coding sequence is TGTGCCAGCAGCTCCGGACCCTATAATTCACCCCTCCACTTT. Its protein product is CASSSGPYNSPLHF.

The chain couples TRBV11-2 to TRBJ2-1, with D possibly called TRBD1 or TRBD2 (7 bases each). The CDR3 has 15 amino acids. V dropped 5 bases and J dropped 8 bases, with 19 bases sitting between them. In germline, CDR1 is SGHAT, CDR2 FQNNGV. CDR3 nucleotides: TGTGCCAGCAGCCGTCGGGGGGTTACAGGGGATGAGCAGTTCTTC. It yields the protein CASSRRGVTGDEQFF.

J is TRBJ1-2 and V is TRBV15; D not certain. V lost 1 base and J 2 bases, leaving 17 bases between the germline ends. Germline V gives CDR1 LNHNV, CDR2 YYDKDF (reference sequence). The CDR3 runs to 17 residues. CDR3 sequence (DNA): TGTGCCACCAGCAGAGGGTTAGGGCAAACTATCAACTATGGCTACACCTTC. Translation gives CATSRGLGQTINYGYTF. The full variable domain, rest sourced from reference TRBV15 and TRBJ1-2, is DAMVIQNPRYQVTQFGKPVTLSCSQTLNHNVMYWYQQKSSQAPKLLFHYYDKDFNNEADTPDNFQSRRPNTSFCFLDIRSPGLGDTAMYLCATSRGLGQTINYGYTFGSGTRLTVV.

This chain joins TRBV7-6 and TRBJ2-2; 11 bases match TRBD2. The J segment lost 4 bases and the V segment lost 5 bases, leaving 6 bases of the junction unmatched. The CDR3 sequence is 16 residues long. Germline values: CDR1 SGHVS, CDR2 FNYEAQ. In DNA, the CDR3 is TGTGCCAGCAGCCGTAGCGGGAGGGCCGGCACCGGGGAGCTGTTTTTT. Protein sequence: CASSRSGRAGTGELFF.